The 5 T cell receptor beta chains given below trace back to one sample, sequenced in a study of T cell changes during pregnancy in multiple sclerosis. TCRdb's copy holds only in-frame clones and misses some; the assay was immunoSEQ multiplex PCR. The data hold around 95,000 clones, with 92% observed a single time. Specimen: peripheral blood, collected after pregnancy. The receptors shown here come from a female donor with multiple sclerosis, enrolled in a pregnancy study.

The chain couples TRBV9 to TRBJ1-6, with 7 bases lining up with TRBD1. This CDR3 has 14 amino acids. From germline, CDR1 is SGDLS and CDR2 YYNGEE. V dropped 4 bases and J dropped 5; count of bases not matched to a gene: 3. CDR3 in amino acids: CASSITGDNSPLHF. The CDR3 DNA is TGTGCCAGCAGCATCACAGGGGATAATTCACCCCTCCACTTT.

The count of this clone is one. V is TRBV19 and J is TRBJ1-1; tentatively, D is TRBD1 (5 bases). The V gene's germline CDR1 is LNHDA and CDR2 SQIVND (reference sequence). Trimming took 5 bases from V and 1 from J, leaving 14 bases between them. The CDR3 extends over 15 amino acids. CDR3 sequence (DNA): TGTGCCAGTAGTCCGAAAGTCACAGGGAACACTGAAGCTTTCTTT. Translation: CASSPKVTGNTEAFF.

J is TRBJ2-2 and V is TRBV13; 8 nucleotides align to TRBD1. V was pared by 0 bases and J by 6 bases, with 3 bases of the junction left unmatched. Germline V gives CDR1 PRHDT, CDR2 FYEKMQ (reference sequence). This CDR3 comprises 15 residues. CDR3 nucleotides: TGTGCCAGCAGCTTAGGGCAGGGGGCAGCCGGGGAGCTGTTTTTT. Translating gives CASSLGQGAAGELFF.

The table lists this clone with a count of one. The chain couples TRBV19 to TRBJ1-2, with 8 nucleotides matching TRBD1. Germline loops: CDR1 LNHDA, CDR2 SQIVND (reference sequence). J was trimmed by 6 bases and V by 5 bases; bases with no gene match: 11. The CDR3 has 15 residues. The CDR3 is CASSSRTGRNDGYTF. The CDR3 bases are TGTGCCAGTAGTTCCCGGACAGGGAGGAACGATGGCTACACCTTC.

V gene TRBV9 combines with J gene TRBJ2-7; a weak D match, TRBD2 (6 bases). Trimming stripped 5 bases from V and 4 bases from J, with 13 bases between. Looked up from germline, CDR1 is SGDLS and CDR2 is YYNGEE. This CDR3 comprises 13 residues. Here the CDR3 DNA reads TGTGCCAGCAGTGGGGGAGGTTTATACGAGCAGTACTTC. It is translated as CASSGGGLYEQYF.